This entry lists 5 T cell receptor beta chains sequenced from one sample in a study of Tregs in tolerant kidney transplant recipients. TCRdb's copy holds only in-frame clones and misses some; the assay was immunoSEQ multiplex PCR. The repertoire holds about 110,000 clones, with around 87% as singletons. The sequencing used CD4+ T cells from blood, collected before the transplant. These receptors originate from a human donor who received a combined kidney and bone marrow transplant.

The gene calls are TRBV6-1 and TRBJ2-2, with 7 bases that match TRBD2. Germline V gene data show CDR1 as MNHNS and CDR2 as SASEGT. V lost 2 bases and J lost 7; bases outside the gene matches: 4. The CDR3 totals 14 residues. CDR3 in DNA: TGTGCCAGCAGTGAATGGGGGGGGTTCGGGGAGCTGTTTTTT. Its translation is CASSEWGGFGELFF.

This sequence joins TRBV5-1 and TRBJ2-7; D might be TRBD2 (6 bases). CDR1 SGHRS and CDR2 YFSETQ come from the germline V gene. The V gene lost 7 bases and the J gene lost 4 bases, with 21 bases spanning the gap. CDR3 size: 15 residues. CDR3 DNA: TGCGCCAGCGCCCCAACCCCGGGAGCCACGTACGAGCAGTACTTC. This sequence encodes CASAPTPGATYEQYF.

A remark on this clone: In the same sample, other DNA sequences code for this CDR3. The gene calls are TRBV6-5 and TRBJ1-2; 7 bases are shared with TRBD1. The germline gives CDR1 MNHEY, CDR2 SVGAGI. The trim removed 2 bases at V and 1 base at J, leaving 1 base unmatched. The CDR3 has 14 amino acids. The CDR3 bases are TGTGCCAGCAGTTACCGGGACAGTAACTATGGCTACACCTTC. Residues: CASSYRDSNYGYTF.

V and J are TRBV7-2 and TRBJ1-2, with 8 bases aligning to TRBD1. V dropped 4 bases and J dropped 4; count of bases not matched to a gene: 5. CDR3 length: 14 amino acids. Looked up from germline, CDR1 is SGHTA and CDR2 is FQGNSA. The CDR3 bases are TGTGCCAGCAGCTCCCAGGGGGCAGTCTATGGCTACACCTTC. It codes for CASSSQGAVYGYTF. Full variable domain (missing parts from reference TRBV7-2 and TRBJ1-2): GAGVSQSPSNKVTEKGKDVELRCDPISGHTALYWYRQSLGQGLEFLIYFQGNSAPDKSGLPSDRFSAERTGGSVSTLTIQRTQQEDSAVYLCASSSQGAVYGYTFGSGTRLTVV.

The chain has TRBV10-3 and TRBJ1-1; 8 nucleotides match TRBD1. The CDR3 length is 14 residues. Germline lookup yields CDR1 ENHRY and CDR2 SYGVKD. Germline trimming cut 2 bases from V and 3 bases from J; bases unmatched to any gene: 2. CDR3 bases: TGTGCCATCAGTGAGGACAGGGGAGACACTGAAGCTTTCTTT. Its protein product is CAISEDRGDTEAFF.